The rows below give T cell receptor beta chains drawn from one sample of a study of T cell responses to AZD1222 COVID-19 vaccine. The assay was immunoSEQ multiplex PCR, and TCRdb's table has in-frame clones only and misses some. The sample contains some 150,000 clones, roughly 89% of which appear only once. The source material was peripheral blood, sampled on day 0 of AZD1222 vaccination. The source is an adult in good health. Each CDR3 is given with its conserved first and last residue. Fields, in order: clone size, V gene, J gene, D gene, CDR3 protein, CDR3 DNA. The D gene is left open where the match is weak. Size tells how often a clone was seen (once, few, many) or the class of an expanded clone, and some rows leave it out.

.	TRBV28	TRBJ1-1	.	CASSPPGGNTEAFF	TGTGCCAGCAGTCCCCCCGGTGGGAACACTGAAGCTTTCTTT
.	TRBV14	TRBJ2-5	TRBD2	CASSRGLAGDQETQYF	TGTGCCAGCAGCCGCGGACTAGCGGGGGATCAAGAGACCCAGTACTTC
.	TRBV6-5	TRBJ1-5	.	CASSYSAGRDQPQHF	TGTGCCAGCAGTTACTCGGCAGGGCGGGATCAGCCCCAGCATTTT
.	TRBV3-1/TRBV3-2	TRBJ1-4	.	CASSSGPLREKLFF	TGTGCCAGCAGCTCGGGACCCCTGAGAGAAAAACTGTTTTTT
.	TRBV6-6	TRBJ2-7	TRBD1	CASSRTTGGEQYF	TGTGCCAGCAGTCGCACAACAGGGGGCGAGCAGTACTTC
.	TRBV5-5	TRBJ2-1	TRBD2	CASSNRDYSNEQFF	TGTGCCAGCAGCAACCGGGACTACTCTAATGAGCAGTTCTTC
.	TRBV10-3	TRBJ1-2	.	CAISDGSWDGYTF	TGTGCCATCAGTGACGGCTCTTGGGATGGCTACACCTTC
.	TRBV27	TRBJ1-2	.	CASSDRRHGYTF	TGTGCCAGCAGTGACCGGAGGCATGGCTACACCTTC
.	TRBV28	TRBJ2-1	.	CASRGSSYNEQFF	TGTGCCAGCAGGGGAAGCTCCTACAATGAGCAGTTCTTC
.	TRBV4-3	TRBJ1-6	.	CASSQMDRQNSPLHF	TGCGCCAGCAGCCAAATGGACAGACAAAATTCACCCCTCCACTTT
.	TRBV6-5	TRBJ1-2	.	CASRGTTGGYGYTF	TGTGCCAGCAGGGGAACCACAGGAGGCTATGGCTACACCTTC
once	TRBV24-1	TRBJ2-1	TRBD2	CATSTTGGTYNEQFF	TGTGCCACCTCCACAACCGGGGGGACCTACAATGAGCAGTTCTTC
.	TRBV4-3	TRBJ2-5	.	CASSQGLGGPGSGHQETQYF	TGCGCCAGCAGCCAGGGGCTAGGGGGTCCTGGGAGCGGGCATCAAGAGACCCAGTACTTC
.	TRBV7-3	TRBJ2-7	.	CASSFDGTRVYEQYF	TGTGCCAGCAGCTTCGACGGGACAAGAGTATACGAGCAGTACTTC
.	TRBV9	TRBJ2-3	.	CASSVDKDTDTQYF	TGTGCCAGCAGCGTAGATAAGGACACAGATACGCAGTATTTT
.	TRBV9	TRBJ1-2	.	CASSVDGDGYGYTF	TGTGCCAGCAGCGTAGACGGTGATGGGTATGGCTACACCTTC
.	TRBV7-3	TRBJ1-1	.	CASSFDGNTEAFF	TGTGCCAGCAGCTTTGACGGGAACACTGAAGCTTTCTTT
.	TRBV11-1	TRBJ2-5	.	CASSRGIQETQYF	TGTGCCAGCAGCCGCGGCATCCAAGAGACCCAGTACTTC
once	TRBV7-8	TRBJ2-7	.	CASSLVAGGIEDRATEQYF	TGTGCCAGCAGCTTAGTCGCGGGAGGTATTGAGGACAGGGCCACCGAGCAGTACTTC
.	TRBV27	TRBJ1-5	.	CASSLRGRNQPQHF	TGTGCCAGCAGTTTACGGGGACGGAATCAGCCCCAGCATTTT
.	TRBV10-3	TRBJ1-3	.	CAISESSGNTIYF	TGTGCCATCAGTGAGTCCAGTGGAAACACCATATATTTT
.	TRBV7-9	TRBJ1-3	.	CASSSPGTLGNTIYF	TGTGCCAGCAGCTCTCCCGGGACACTAGGAAACACCATATATTTT
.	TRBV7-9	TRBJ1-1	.	CASSPGRGTEAFF	TGTGCCAGCAGCCCAGGTCGGGGCACTGAAGCTTTCTTT
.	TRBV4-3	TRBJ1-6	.	CASSQDWGRGSPLHF	TGCGCCAGCAGCCAAGACTGGGGCAGGGGTTCACCCCTCCACTTT
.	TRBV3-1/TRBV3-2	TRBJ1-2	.	CASSQRDHYHYGYTF	TGTGCCAGCAGCCAAAGGGACCACTATCACTATGGCTACACCTTC
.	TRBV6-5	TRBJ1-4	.	CASNNRRTNEKLFF	TGTGCCAGCAATAACAGGAGGACTAATGAAAAACTGTTTTTT
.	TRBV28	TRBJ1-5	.	CASSFPLNRVGNQPQHF	TGTGCCAGCAGTTTTCCCTTAAACAGGGTTGGCAATCAGCCCCAGCATTTT
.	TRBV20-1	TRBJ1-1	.	CSASRRGVQDTEAFF	TGCAGTGCTAGTAGGAGGGGGGTCCAAGACACTGAAGCTTTCTTT
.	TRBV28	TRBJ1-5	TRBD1	CASSEDREGDQPQHF	TGTGCCAGCAGCGAAGACAGGGAAGGGGATCAGCCCCAGCATTTT
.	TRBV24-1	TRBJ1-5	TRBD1	CATSGTGWEQPQHF	TGTGCCACCAGTGGGACAGGGTGGGAACAGCCCCAGCATTTT
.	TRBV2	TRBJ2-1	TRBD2	CASSASGGVTYNEQFF	TGTGCCAGCAGTGCATCGGGAGGAGTTACCTACAATGAGCAGTTCTTC
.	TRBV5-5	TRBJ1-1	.	CASRGTANTEAFF	TGTGCCAGCAGGGGGACGGCAAACACTGAAGCTTTCTTT
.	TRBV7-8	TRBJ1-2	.	CASSLGAGAFGYTF	TGTGCCAGCAGCTTAGGGGCAGGGGCCTTCGGCTACACCTTC
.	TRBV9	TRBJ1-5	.	CASSAGHRQPQHF	TGTGCCAGCAGCGCCGGACATCGGCAGCCCCAGCATTTT
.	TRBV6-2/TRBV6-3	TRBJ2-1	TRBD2	CASSHTGTKRYNEQFF	TGTGCCAGCAGCCACACCGGGACTAAGAGGTACAATGAGCAGTTCTTC
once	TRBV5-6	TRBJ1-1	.	CASSLWVGGPKNTEAFF	TGTGCCAGCAGCTTGTGGGTAGGGGGTCCAAAGAACACTGAAGCTTTCTTT
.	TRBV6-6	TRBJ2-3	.	CASSPPESTDTQYF	TGTGCCAGCAGCCCCCCGGAGAGCACAGATACGCAGTATTTT
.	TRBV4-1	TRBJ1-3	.	CASSQVGNTIYF	TGCGCCAGCAGCCAAGTCGGAAACACCATATATTTT
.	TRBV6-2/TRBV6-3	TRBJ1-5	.	CASTPGGGNQPQHF	TGTGCCAGCACCCCGGGAGGGGGCAATCAGCCCCAGCATTTT
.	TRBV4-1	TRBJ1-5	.	CASSQDGNQPQHF	TGCGCCAGCAGCCAAGACGGGAATCAGCCCCAGCATTTT
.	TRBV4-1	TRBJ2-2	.	CASSQDARGTGELFF	TGCGCCAGCAGCCAAGATGCGCGGGGCACCGGGGAGCTGTTTTTT